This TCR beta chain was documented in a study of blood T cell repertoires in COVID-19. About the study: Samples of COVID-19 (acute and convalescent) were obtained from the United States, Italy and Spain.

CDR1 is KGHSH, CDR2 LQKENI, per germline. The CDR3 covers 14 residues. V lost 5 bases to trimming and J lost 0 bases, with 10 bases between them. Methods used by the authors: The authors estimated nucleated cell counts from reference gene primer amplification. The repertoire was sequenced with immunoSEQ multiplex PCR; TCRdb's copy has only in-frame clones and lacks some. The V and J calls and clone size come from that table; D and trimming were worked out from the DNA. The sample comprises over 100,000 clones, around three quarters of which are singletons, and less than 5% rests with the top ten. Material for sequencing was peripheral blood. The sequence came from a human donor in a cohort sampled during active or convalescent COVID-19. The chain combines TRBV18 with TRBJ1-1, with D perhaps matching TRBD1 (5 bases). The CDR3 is CASSTTVMNTEAFF. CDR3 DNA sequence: TGTGCCAGCTCAACGACAGTAATGAACACTGAAGCTTTCTTT.